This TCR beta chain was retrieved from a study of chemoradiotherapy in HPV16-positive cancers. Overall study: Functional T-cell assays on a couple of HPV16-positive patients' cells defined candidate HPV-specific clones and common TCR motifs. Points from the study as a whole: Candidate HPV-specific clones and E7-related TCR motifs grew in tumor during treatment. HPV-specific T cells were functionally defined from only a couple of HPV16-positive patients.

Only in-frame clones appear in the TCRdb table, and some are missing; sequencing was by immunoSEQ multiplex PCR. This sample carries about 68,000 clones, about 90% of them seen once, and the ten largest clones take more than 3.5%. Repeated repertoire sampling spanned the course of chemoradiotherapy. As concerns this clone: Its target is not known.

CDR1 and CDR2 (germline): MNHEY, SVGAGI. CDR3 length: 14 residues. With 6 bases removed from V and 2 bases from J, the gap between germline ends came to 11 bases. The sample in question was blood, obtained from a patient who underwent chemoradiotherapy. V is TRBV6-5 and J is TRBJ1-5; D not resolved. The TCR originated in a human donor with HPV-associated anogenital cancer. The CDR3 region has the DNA TGTGCCAGCAGGACTAGAAGGGGCAATCAGCCCCAGCATTTT. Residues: CASRTRRGNQPQHF.